The 4 T cell receptor beta chains in this list originate from one sample, sequenced in a study of tumor and adjacent non-tumor tissue in lung cancer (dated by TCRdb to the late 2010s). Bulk unsorted tissue served as the source for RNA extraction, and RNA quality was assessed using a NanoDrop ND-1000 and an Agilent 2100. Libraries were built with multiplex PCR. Sequencer: Illumina HiSeq 2500. TCRbeta libraries were constructed through three rounds of nested PCR with primers (Table S4) according to protocols adapted from ARM-PCR. TCRdb reran the public reads through fastp at Q25 and MiXCR, keeping productive beta chains. Rows with a matching CDR3 protein are joined into one entry that keeps the most common DNA and genes. The sample profile shows under 100,000 distinct CDR3 sequences; about three fifths of them were found once. In total, the top ten clones hold about 15% of the sample. The source material was lung tumor tissue. The receptor source for this set is a man between 65 and 85 years old with non-small cell lung cancer.

A remark on this clonotype: A clone one base away is much larger, so this may be a read error. Because the CDR3 is missing its conserved closing phenylalanine or tryptophan, this is likely a read error. The chain combines TRBV20-1 with TRBJ2-5; D is uncertain. Per the germline V gene, CDR1 is DFQATT and CDR2 is SNEGSKA (reference sequence). This CDR3 has 8 amino acids. The CDR3, as DNA: TGCAGAGGAGAGACCCAGTACTTA. Amino acids: CRGETQYL.

This clonotype was detected once. As DNA, the CDR3 is TGCAGCCTCCTGGTAGTGCACGGCCACACCTTC. Translation gives CSLLVVHGHTF. The gene calls are TRBV29-1 and TRBJ1-2; D uncertain. The V and J ends lost 8 bases and 12 bases respectively, with 19 bases between them. Germline V gene data show CDR1 as SQVTM and CDR2 as ANQGSEA. The CDR3 has 11 residues.

The J gene is TRBJ2-1, the V gene TRBV19; 8 positions match TRBD1. This CDR3 is 17 amino acids long. Germline CDR1 and CDR2: LNHDA and SQIVND (reference sequence). V dropped 3 bases and J dropped 9; count of bases not matched to a gene: 16. CDR3 nucleotides: TGTGCCAGTAGTATCCCCCTCGCGGGACAGGCATGGCGTGAGCAGTTCTTC. Translating it yields CASSIPLAGQAWREQFF.

As regards this clonotype: The junction does not match germline at one end; this may be a read error. The V and J genes are TRBV11-2 and TRBJ2-2; TRBD1 matches 9 bases. Germline V gene data show CDR1 as SGHAT and CDR2 as FQNNGV. CDR3 length: 15 amino acids. CDR3 DNA sequence: TGTGCCAGCAGCTTAGGTGGGGACAGGACAGGGGAGCTGCTTTTT. Amino acid sequence: CASSLGGDRTGELLF.